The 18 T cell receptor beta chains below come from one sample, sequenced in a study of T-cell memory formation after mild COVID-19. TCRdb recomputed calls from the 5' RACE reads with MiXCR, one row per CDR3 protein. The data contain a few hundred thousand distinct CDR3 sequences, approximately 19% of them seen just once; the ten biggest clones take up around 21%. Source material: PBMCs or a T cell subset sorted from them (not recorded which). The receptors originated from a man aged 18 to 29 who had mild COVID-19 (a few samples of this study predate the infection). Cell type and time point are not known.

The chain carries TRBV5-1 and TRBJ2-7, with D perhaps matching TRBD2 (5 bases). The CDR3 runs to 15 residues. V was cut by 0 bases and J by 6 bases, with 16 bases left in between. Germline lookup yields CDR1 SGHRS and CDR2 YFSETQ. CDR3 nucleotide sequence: TGCGCCAGCAGCTTGGTACCGGGGTGGGGAACCGAGCAGTACTTC. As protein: CASSLVPGWGTEQYF. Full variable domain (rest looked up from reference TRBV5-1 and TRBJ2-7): KAGVTQTPRYLIKTRGQQVTLSCSPISGHRSVSWYQQTPGQGLQFLFEYFSETQRNKGNFPGRFSGRQFSNSRSEMNVSTLELGDSALYLCASSLVPGWGTEQYFGPGTRLTVT.

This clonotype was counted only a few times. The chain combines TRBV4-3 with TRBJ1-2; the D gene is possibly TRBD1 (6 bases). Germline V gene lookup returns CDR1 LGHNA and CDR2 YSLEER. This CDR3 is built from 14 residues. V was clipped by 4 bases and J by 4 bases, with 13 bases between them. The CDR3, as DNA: TGCGCCAGCAGCCCCCTTGGGGACACCTATGGCTACACCTTC. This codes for CASSPLGDTYGYTF.

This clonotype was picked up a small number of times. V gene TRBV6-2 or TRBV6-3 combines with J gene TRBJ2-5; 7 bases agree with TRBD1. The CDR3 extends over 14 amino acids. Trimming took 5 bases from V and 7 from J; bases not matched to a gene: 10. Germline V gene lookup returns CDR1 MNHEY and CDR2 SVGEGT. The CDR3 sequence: CASSLSTGQATQYF. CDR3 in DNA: TGTGCCAGCAGTCTCTCGACAGGACAGGCGACCCAGTACTTC.

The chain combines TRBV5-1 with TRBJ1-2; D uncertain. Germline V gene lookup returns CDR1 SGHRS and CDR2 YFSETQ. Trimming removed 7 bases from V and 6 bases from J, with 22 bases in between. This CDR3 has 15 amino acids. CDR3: CASGFAFGEEDGYTF. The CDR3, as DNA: TGCGCCAGCGGGTTCGCTTTCGGGGAGGAAGATGGCTACACCTTC. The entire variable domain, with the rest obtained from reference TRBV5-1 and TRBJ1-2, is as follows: KAGVTQTPRYLIKTRGQQVTLSCSPISGHRSVSWYQQTPGQGLQFLFEYFSETQRNKGNFPGRFSGRQFSNSRSEMNVSTLELGDSALYLCASGFAFGEEDGYTFGSGTRLTVV.

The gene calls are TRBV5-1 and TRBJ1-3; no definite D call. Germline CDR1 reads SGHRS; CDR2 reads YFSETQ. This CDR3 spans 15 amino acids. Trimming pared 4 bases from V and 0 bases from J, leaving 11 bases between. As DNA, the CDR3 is TGCGCCAGCAGCGCCGGCCTCTACTCTGGAAACACCATATATTTT. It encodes CASSAGLYSGNTIYF.

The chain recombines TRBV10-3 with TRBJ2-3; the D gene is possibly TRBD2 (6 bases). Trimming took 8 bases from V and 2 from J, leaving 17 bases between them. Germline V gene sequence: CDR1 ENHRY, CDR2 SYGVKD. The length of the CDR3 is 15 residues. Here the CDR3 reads CAIWSGDPYTDTQYF. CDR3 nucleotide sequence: TGTGCCATCTGGTCGGGGGACCCTTACACAGATACGCAGTATTTT.

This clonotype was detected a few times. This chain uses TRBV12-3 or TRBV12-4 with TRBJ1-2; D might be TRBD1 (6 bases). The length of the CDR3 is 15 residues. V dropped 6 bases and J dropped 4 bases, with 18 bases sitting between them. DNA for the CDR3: TGTGCCAGCAGCCGGAGCAGGGGAGGGGGCTATGGCTACACCTTC. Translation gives CASSRSRGGGYGYTF.

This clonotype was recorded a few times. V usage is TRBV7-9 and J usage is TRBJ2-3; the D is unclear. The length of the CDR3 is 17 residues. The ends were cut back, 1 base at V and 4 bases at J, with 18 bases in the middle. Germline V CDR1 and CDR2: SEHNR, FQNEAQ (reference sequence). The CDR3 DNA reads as TGTGCCAGCAGCTTAGGTCGTCGGCTAGTCGTGCCAGATACGCAGTATTTT. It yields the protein CASSLGRRLVVPDTQYF.

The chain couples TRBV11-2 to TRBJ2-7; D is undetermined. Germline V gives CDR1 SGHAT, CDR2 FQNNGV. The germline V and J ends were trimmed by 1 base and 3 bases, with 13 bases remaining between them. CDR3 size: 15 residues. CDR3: CASSLAWAPSYEQYF. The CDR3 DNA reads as TGTGCCAGCAGCTTAGCGTGGGCCCCGAGCTACGAGCAGTACTTC.

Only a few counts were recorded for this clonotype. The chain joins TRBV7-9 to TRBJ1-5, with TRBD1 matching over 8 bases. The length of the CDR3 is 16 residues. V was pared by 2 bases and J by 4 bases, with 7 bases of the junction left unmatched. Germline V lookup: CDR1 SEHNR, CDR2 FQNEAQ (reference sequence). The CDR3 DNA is TGTGCCAGCAGCTTAACCGGACAGGGCCATAATCAGCCCCAGCATTTT. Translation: CASSLTGQGHNQPQHF. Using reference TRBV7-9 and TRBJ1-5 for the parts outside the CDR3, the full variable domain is DTGVSQNPRHKITKRGQNVTFRCDPISEHNRLYWYRQTLGQGPEFLTYFQNEAQLEKSRLLSDRFSAERPKGSFSTLEIQRTEQGDSAMYLCASSLTGQGHNQPQHFGDGTRLSIL.

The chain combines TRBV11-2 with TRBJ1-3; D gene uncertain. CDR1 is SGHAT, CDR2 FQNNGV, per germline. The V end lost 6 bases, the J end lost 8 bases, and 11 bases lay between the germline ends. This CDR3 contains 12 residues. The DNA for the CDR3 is TGTGCCAGCAGTCCATTACGGGACACCATATATTTT. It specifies CASSPLRDTIYF.

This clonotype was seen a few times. For the CDR3, the DNA is TGTGCCAGCAGCTCCCTCGGGGGCACTGAAGCTTTCTTT. Its protein is CASSSLGGTEAFF. The chain combines TRBV7-9 with TRBJ1-1; weak D call: TRBD1 (5 bases). The V end lost 4 bases, the J end lost 4 bases, and 10 bases lay between the germline ends. This CDR3 spans 13 amino acids. Per the germline V gene, CDR1 is SEHNR and CDR2 is FQNEAQ (reference sequence).

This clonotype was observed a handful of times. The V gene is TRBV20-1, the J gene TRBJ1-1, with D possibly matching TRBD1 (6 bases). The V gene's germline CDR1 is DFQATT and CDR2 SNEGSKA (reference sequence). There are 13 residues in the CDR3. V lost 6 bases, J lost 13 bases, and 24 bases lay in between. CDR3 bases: TGCAGTGCCGATTCGGGGGGGCCGATGACTGGTTTCTTT. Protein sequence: CSADSGGPMTGFF.

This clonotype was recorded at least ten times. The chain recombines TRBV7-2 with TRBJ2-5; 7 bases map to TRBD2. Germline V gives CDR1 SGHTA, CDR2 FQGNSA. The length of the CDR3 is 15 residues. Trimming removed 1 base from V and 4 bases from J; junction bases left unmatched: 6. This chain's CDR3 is CASSLGGGGLETQYF. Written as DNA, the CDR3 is TGTGCCAGCAGCTTAGGGGGCGGGGGTTTAGAGACCCAGTACTTC.

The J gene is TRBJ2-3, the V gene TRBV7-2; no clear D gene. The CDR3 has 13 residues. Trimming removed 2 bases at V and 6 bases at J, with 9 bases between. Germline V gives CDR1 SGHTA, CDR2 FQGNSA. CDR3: CASSLSSLDTQYF. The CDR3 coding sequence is TGTGCCAGCAGCTTATCAAGTCTGGATACGCAGTATTTT.

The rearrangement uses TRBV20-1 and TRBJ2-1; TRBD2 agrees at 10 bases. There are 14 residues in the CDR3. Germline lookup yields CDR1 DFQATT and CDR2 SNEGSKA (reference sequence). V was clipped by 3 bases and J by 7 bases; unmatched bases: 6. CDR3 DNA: TGCAGTGCTAGGTCCCCTAGCGGGGGAAATGAGCAGTTCTTC. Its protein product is CSARSPSGGNEQFF.

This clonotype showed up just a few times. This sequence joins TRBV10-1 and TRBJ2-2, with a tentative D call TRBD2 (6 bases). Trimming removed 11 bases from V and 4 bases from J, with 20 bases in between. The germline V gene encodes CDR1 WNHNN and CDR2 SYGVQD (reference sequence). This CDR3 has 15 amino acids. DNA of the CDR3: TGCGCCGCCCGGAGGAGGGATCGGAGCACCGGGGAGCTGTTTTTT. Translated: CAARRRDRSTGELFF.

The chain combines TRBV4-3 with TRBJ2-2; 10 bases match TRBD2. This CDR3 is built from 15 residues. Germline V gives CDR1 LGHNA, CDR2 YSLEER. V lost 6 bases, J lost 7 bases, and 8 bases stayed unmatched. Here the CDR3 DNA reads TGCGCCAGCAGGCCAGTAGCGGGGGGACGCGGGGAGCTGTTTTTT. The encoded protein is CASRPVAGGRGELFF.